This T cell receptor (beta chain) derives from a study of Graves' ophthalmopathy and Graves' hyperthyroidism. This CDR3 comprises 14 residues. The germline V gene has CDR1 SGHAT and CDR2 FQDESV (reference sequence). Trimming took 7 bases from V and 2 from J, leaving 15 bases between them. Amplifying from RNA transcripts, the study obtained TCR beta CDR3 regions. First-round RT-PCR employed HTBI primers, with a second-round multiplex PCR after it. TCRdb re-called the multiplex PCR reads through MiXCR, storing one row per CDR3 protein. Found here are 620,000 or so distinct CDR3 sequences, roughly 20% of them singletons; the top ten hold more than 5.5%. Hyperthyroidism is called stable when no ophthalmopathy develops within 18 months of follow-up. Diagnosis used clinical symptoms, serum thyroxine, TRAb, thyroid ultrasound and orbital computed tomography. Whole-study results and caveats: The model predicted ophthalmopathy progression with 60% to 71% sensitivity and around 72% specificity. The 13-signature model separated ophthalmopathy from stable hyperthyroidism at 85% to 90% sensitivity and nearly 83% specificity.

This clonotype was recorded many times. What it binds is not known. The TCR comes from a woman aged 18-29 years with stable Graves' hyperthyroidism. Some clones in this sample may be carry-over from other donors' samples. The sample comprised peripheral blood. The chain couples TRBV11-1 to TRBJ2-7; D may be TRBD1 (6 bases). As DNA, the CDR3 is TGTGCCAGCACCTCCGGGACATCCCCCTACGAGCAGTACTTC. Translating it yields CASTSGTSPYEQYF.